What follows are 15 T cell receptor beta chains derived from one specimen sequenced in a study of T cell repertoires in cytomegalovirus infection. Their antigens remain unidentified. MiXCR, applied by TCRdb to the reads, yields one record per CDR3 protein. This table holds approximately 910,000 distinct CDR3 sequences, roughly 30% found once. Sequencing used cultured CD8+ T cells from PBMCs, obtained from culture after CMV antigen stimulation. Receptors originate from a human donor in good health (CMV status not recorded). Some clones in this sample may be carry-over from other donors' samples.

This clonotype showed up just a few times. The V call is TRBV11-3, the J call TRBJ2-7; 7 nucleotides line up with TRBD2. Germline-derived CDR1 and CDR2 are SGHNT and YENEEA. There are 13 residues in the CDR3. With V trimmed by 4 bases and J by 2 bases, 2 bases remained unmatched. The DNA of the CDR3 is TGTGCCAGCAGCTCGGGACTAACCTACGAGCAGTACTTC. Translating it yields CASSSGLTYEQYF.

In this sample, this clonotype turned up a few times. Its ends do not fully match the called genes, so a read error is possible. CDR3 nucleotide sequence: TGTGCCGGCAGCTACCTCGGGGGCTATGGCTACACCTTC. Protein product: CAGSYLGGYGYTF. The V gene is TRBV7-2, the J gene TRBJ1-2; D possibly corresponds to TRBD1 (5 bases). The length of the CDR3 is 13 residues. Germline V gene lookup returns CDR1 SGHTA and CDR2 FQGNSA.

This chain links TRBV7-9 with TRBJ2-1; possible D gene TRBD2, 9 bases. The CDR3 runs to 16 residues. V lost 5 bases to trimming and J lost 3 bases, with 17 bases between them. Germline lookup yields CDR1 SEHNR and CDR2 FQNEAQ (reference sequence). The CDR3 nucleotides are TGTGCCAGCAGCGGGACTAGCAGGGGGCTCTACAATGAGCAGTTCTTC. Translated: CASSGTSRGLYNEQFF.

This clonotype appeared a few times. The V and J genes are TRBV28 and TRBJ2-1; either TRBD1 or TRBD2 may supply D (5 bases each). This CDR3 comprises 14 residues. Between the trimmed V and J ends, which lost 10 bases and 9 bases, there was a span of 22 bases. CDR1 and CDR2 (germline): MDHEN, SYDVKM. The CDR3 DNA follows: TGTGCCACCCTGGGGCCAGCGGCCTCGGGTGAGCAGTTCTTC. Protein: CATLGPAASGEQFF.

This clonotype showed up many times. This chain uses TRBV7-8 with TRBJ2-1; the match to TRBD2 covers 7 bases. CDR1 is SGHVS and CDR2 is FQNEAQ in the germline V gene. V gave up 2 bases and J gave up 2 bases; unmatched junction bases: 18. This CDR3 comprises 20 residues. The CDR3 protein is CASSLRYGRSGLETYNEQFF. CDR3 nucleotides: TGTGCCAGCAGCTTAAGGTACGGGAGGAGTGGCCTCGAGACCTACAATGAGCAGTTCTTC.

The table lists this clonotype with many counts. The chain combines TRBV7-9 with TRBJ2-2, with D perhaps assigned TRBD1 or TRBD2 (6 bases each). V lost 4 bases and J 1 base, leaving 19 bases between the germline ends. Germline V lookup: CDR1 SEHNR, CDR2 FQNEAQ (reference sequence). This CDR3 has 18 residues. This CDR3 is CASSSGNGGTQNTGELFF. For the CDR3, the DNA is TGTGCCAGCAGCTCAGGGAATGGGGGGACACAGAACACCGGGGAGCTGTTTTTT.

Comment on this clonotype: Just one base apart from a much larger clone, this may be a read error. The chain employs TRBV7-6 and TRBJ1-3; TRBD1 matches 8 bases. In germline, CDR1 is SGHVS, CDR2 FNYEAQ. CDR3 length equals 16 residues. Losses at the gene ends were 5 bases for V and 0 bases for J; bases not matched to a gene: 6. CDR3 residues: CASSPGQGNSGNTIYF. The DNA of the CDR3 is TGTGCCAGCAGCCCCGGACAGGGAAACTCTGGAAACACCATATATTTT.

As DNA, the CDR3 is TGTGCCAGCAGCCAAGAGAGGGACCAGGGAGGAACTGAAGCTTTCTTT. It encodes CASSQERDQGGTEAFF. The rearrangement joins TRBV4-2 to TRBJ1-1, with D possibly TRBD1 on 5 matching bases. Germline CDR1 and CDR2: LGHNA and YNFKEQ. The CDR3 loop spans 16 amino acids. V was shortened by 0 bases and J by 5 bases, with 16 bases between the two germline ends.

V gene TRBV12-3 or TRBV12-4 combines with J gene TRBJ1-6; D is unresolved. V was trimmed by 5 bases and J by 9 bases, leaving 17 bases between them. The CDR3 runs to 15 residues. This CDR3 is CASSAGPSVGSPLHF. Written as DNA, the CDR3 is TGTGCCAGCAGTGCTGGACCCTCCGTAGGTTCACCCCTCCACTTT.

CDR3 loop: CASSSRGDLRAKNEKLFF. The CDR3 bases are TGTGCCAGCAGCTCAAGGGGGGACCTCAGGGCAAAAAATGAAAAACTGTTTTTT. The chain has TRBV7-8 and TRBJ1-4, with D possibly being TRBD1 (6 bases). CDR3 length: 18 amino acids. Trimming shortened V by 4 bases and J by 5 bases, and 23 bases separated the two germline ends. Germline-derived CDR1 and CDR2 are SGHVS and FQNEAQ.

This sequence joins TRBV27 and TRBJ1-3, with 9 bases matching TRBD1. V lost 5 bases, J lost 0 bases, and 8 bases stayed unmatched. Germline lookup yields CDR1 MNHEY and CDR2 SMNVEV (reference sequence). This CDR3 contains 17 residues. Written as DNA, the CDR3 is TGTGCCAGCAGTCCGGACAGGGGCCCCAGCTCTGGAAACACCATATATTTT. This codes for CASSPDRGPSSGNTIYF.

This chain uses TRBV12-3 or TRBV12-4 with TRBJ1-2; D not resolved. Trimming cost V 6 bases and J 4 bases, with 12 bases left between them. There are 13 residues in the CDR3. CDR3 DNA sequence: TGTGCCAGCAGCCCGACAATTTCCTATGGCTACACCTTC. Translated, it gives CASSPTISYGYTF.

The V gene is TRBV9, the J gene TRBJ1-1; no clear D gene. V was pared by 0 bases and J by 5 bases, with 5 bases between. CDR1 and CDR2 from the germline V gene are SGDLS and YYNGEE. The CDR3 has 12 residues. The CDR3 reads CASSVDGTEAFF. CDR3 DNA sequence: TGTGCCAGCAGCGTAGATGGTACTGAAGCTTTCTTT.

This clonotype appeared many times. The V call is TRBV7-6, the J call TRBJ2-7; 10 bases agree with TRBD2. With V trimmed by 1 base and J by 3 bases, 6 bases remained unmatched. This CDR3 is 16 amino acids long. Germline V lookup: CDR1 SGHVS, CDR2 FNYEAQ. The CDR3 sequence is CASSLVSGGAFYEQYF. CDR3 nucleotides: TGTGCCAGCAGCTTAGTAAGCGGGGGGGCTTTCTACGAGCAGTACTTC.

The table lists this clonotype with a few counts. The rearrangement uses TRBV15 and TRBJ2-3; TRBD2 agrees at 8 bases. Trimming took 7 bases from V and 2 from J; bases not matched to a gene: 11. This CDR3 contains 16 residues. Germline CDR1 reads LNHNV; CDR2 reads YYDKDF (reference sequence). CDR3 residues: CATIGGGGLLTDTQYF. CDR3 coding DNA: TGTGCCACCATCGGTGGCGGGGGGCTCCTCACAGATACGCAGTATTTT. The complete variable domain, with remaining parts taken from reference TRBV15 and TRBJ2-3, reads DAMVIQNPRYQVTQFGKPVTLSCSQTLNHNVMYWYQQKSSQAPKLLFHYYDKDFNNEADTPDNFQSRRPNTSFCFLDIRSPGLGDTAMYLCATIGGGGLLTDTQYFGPGTRLTVL.